The rows below give T cell receptor beta chains drawn from one sample of a study of regulatory T cells in long-lasting Graves disease. TCRdb re-analysed the multiplex PCR reads in MiXCR, keeping a single row per CDR3 protein. Among 300,000 to 400,000 distinct CDR3 sequences listed, about 18% were seen once. The specimen comprised peripheral blood mononuclear cells (PBMCs), sampled at new diagnosis, from a patient treated with antithyroid drugs. These receptors were taken from a female donor with Graves disease. The CDR3 runs from the conserved cysteine through the conserved F or W. D genes are given only for firm matches. Clone size is shown for a subset of rows, as once, few, many or a class of expanded clone.

TRBJ1-1 | few | TRBD1 | TRBV5-1 | CASSLSGTASNTEAFF | TGCGCCAGCAGCTTATCCGGGACAGCCTCCAACACTGAAGCTTTCTTT
TRBJ1-6 | many | TRBD1 | TRBV30 | CAWDTTGGSPLHF | TGTGCCTGGGATACGACAGGGGGATCACCCCTCCACTTT
TRBJ2-7 | many | TRBD1 | TRBV5-4 | CASSERDRGLKEQYF | TGTGCCAGCAGCGAAAGGGACAGGGGATTGAAAGAGCAGTACTTC
TRBJ2-7 | few | NA | TRBV5-5 | CASSLARRDSYEQYF | TGTGCCAGCAGCTTAGCGAGGCGGGACTCCTACGAGCAGTACTTC
TRBJ1-2 | NA | NA | TRBV28 | CASSYTIGTGGYGYTF | TGTGCCAGCAGTTACACAATAGGGACCGGCGGCTATGGCTACACCTTC
TRBJ2-1 | many | TRBD1 | TRBV28 | CASSWRWDRPNNEQFF | TGTGCCAGCAGTTGGCGGTGGGACAGGCCTAACAATGAGCAGTTCTTC
TRBJ2-2 | many | NA | TRBV20-1 | CSARLQGAGELFF | TGCAGTGCTAGGCTGCAAGGGGCCGGGGAGCTGTTTTTT
TRBJ1-5 | many | NA | TRBV12-5 | CASGGNQPQHF | TGTGCTAGTGGAGGCAATCAGCCCCAGCATTTT
TRBJ1-2 | NA | TRBD1 | TRBV12-3/TRBV12-4 | CASSLGQGQGYTF | TGTGCCAGCAGTTTGGGACAGGGACAAGGCTACACCTTC
TRBJ1-2 | many | NA | TRBV20-1 | CSARPTGRSNYGYTF | TGCAGTGCTAGACCTACGGGTAGGAGTAACTATGGCTACACCTTC
TRBJ2-3 | NA | TRBD2 | TRBV28 | CASSTGGEGPDTQYF | TGTGCCAGCAGTACGGGGGGGGAGGGCCCAGATACGCAGTATTTT
TRBJ1-1 | many | NA | TRBV11-3 | CASSLASPEAFF | TGTGCCAGCAGCTTAGCAAGTCCGGAAGCTTTCTTT
TRBJ1-2 | many | TRBD1 | TRBV12-3/TRBV12-4 | CASSPAWDRVNYGYTF | TGTGCCAGCAGTCCGGCGTGGGACAGGGTTAACTATGGCTACACCTTC
TRBJ2-5 | many | TRBD2 | TRBV14 | CASSRIDLAGLETQYF | TGTGCCAGCAGCCGAATAGATTTAGCGGGTCTGGAGACCCAGTACTTC
TRBJ2-7 | NA | NA | TRBV30 | CAWGQGGSEYEQYF | TGTGCCTGGGGACAGGGAGGGTCGGAGTACGAGCAGTACTTC
TRBJ1-3 | many | NA | TRBV27 | CASSLRGTGNTIYF | TGTGCCAGCAGTTTAAGAGGGACTGGAAACACCATATATTTT
TRBJ1-1 | many | NA | TRBV11-2 | CASSLIHGLEAFF | TGTGCCAGCAGCTTAATACACGGACTAGAAGCTTTCTTT
TRBJ2-7 | few | NA | TRBV6-2/TRBV6-3 | CASSSRLENVEQYF | TGTGCCAGCTCTTCGAGACTAGAGAATGTCGAGCAGTACTTC
TRBJ1-1 | many | NA | TRBV12-3/TRBV12-4 | CASTIRTVGQAFF | TGTGCCAGCACCATCCGGACTGTCGGTCAAGCTTTCTTT
TRBJ2-3 | many | TRBD2 | TRBV27 | CASSFLAGADTQYF | TGTGCCAGCAGTTTTCTAGCGGGAGCAGATACGCAGTATTTT
TRBJ1-4 | many | TRBD1 | TRBV9 | CASSATFGQASNEKLFF | TGTGCCAGCAGCGCGACTTTTGGACAGGCTTCTAATGAAAAACTGTTTTTT
TRBJ1-4 | many | NA | TRBV7-9 | CASSLGDRRLFF | TGTGCCAGCAGCTTGGGGGATCGAAGGCTGTTTTTT